A single sample gave rise to the 2 T cell receptor beta chains below, sequenced in a study of Ad26.COV2.S vaccination and SARS-CoV-2 variants. Here immunoSEQ multiplex PCR was the method, and the copy in TCRdb shows in-frame clones only, minus some. Of about 350,000 clones in the sample, about 85% were seen once. Noted treatment: some 20 received Ad26.COV2.S at low or high dose, single or two shots; 5 received placebo; per-sample allocation not given. After the first vaccine or placebo injection, samples were drawn on day 63. The specimen comprised peripheral blood, sampled in a trial of Ad26.COV2.S vaccine versus placebo. The receptors were gathered from a person aged 18-65 years who received the Ad26.COV2.S COVID-19 vaccine or a placebo.

The rearrangement uses TRBV5-1 and TRBJ2-5; 13 positions agree with TRBD2. This CDR3 has 15 residues. CDR1 and CDR2 from the germline V gene are SGHRS and YFSETQ. V gave up 3 bases and J gave up 6 bases; unmatched junction bases: 5. The CDR3 DNA follows: TGCGCCAGCAGCTCCACTAGCGGGGGGGCGAAGACCCAGTACTTC. Translating gives CASSSTSGGAKTQYF.

This chain links TRBV11-3 with TRBJ2-1; either TRBD1 or TRBD2 may supply D (5 bases each). This CDR3 contains 14 residues. The ends were cut back, 3 bases at V and 4 bases at J, with 10 bases in the middle. Germline V gene data show CDR1 as SGHNT and CDR2 as YENEEA. The CDR3 is CASSLGTVYNEQFF. The CDR3 region has the DNA TGTGCCAGCAGCTTGGGGACCGTTTACAATGAGCAGTTCTTC.